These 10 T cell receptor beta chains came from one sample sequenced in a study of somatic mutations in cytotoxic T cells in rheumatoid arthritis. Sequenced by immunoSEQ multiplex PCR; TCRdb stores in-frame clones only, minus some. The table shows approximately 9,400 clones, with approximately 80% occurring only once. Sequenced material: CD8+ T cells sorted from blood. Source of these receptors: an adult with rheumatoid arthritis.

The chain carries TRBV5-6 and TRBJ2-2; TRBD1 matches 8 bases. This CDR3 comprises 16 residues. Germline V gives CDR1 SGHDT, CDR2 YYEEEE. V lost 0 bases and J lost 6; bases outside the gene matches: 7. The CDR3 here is CASSLVPGGAPGELFF. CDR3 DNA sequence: TGTGCCAGCAGCTTGGTTCCAGGGGGCGCGCCCGGGGAGCTGTTTTTT.

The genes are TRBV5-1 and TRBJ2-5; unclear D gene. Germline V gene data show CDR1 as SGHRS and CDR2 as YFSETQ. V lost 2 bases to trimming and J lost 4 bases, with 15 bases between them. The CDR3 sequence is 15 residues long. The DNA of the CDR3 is TGCGCCAGCAGCTTCCAGTCGACTGGTGGAGAGACCCAGTACTTC. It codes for CASSFQSTGGETQYF.

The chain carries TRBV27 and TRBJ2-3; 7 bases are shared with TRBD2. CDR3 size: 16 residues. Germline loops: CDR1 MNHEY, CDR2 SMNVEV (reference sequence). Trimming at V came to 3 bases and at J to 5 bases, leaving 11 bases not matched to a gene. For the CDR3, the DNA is TGTGCCAGCAGTTTGGAGTCGAGCGGGGCGCAAGATACGCAGTATTTT. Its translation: CASSLESSGAQDTQYF.

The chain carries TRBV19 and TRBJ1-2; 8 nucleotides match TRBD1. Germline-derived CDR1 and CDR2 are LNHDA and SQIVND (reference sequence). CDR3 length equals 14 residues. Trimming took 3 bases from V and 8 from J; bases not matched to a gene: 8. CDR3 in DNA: TGTGCCAGTAGTATCCCGGACAGGGCACTCGGCTACACCTTC. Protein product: CASSIPDRALGYTF.

CDR3 in amino acids: CASSKWGFSTEAFF. CDR3 bases: TGTGCCAGCAGTAAATGGGGGTTTTCTACTGAAGCTTTCTTT. The chain uses TRBV6-5 and TRBJ1-1; the D gene is possibly TRBD1 (5 bases). Germline lookup yields CDR1 MNHEY and CDR2 SVGAGI. Trimming cost V 5 bases and J 5 bases, with 15 bases left between them. There are 14 residues in the CDR3.

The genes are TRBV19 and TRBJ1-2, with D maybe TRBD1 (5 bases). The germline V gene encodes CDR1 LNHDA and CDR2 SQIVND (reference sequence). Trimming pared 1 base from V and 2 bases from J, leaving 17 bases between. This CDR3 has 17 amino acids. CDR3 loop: CASSIGLTAFGNYGYTF. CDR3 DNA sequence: TGTGCCAGTAGTATAGGTCTGACAGCTTTCGGAAACTATGGCTACACCTTC.

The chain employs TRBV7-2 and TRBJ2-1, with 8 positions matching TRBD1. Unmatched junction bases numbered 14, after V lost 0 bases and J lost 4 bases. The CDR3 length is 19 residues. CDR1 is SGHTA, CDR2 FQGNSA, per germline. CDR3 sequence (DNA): TGTGCCAGCAGCTTAGCGTCAGACAGGGGACAAGTTGGGTACAATGAGCAGTTCTTC. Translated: CASSLASDRGQVGYNEQFF.

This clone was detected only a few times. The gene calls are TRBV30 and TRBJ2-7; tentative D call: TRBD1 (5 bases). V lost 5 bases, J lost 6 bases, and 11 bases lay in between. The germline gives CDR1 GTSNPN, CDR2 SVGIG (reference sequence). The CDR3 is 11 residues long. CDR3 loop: CAWWAGFEQYF. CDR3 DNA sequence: TGTGCCTGGTGGGCAGGGTTCGAGCAGTACTTC.

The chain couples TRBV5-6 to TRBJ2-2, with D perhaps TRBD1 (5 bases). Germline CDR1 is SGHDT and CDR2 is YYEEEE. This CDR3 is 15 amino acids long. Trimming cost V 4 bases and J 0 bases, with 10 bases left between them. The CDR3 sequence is CASSAQASNTGELFF. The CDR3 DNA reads TGTGCCAGCAGCGCACAGGCTTCGAACACCGGGGAGCTGTTTTTT.

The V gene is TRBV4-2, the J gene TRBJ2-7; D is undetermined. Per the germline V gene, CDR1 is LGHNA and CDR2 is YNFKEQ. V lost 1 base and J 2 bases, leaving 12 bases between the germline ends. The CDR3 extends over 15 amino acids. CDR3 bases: TGTGCCAGCAGCCAAGGCCAGGCAATTACCTACGAGCAGTACTTC. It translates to CASSQGQAITYEQYF.